The 8 T cell receptor beta chains reported below all come from one sample, sequenced in a study of blood T cell repertoires in COVID-19. TCRdb's copy holds only in-frame clones and misses some; the assay was immunoSEQ multiplex PCR. The table shows over 150,000 clones, with approximately 91% occurring only once. Sequencing was carried out using peripheral blood. These TCRs come from a man in his fifties with acute or convalescent COVID-19.

The chain uses TRBV2 and TRBJ1-5; 11 bases match TRBD1. There are 15 residues in the CDR3. J was trimmed by 6 bases and V by 4 bases; bases with no gene match: 5. Germline values: CDR1 SNHLY, CDR2 FYNNEI. Here the CDR3 reads CASSGPGTGGQPQHF. In DNA, the CDR3 is TGTGCCAGCAGTGGACCCGGGACAGGGGGTCAGCCCCAGCATTTT.

The CDR3 here is CASSQGASDNEQFF. Written as DNA, the CDR3 is TGTGCCAGCAGCCAAGGGGCTAGCGACAATGAGCAGTTCTTC. This chain links TRBV3-1 (or the pseudogene TRBV3-2) with TRBJ2-1, with a weak D call TRBD2 (6 bases). Per germline, CDR1 LGHDT and CDR2 YNNKEL (reference sequence). V was pared by 1 base and J by 5 bases, with 9 bases between. CDR3 size: 14 residues.

The chain uses TRBV28 and TRBJ1-4; D is ambiguous. The length of the CDR3 is 15 residues. CDR1 is MDHEN and CDR2 is SYDVKM in the germline V gene. V shed 6 bases and J shed 3 bases, with 14 bases lying between them. This chain's CDR3 is CASRQGVMPNEKLFF. For the CDR3, the DNA is TGTGCCAGCAGGCAAGGAGTGATGCCTAATGAAAAACTGTTTTTT.

This clone was found once. CDR3 bases: TGTGCCAGTAGTATTATAGGGGGCGCTGGGGCCAACGTCCTGACTTTC. Its translation: CASSIIGGAGANVLTF. This sequence joins TRBV19 and TRBJ2-6, with TRBD1 matching over 7 bases. CDR1 is LNHDA, CDR2 SQIVND, per germline (reference sequence). V was clipped by 3 bases and J by 2 bases; unmatched bases: 4. This CDR3 is 16 amino acids long.

This chain uses TRBV11-2 with TRBJ2-7, with 13 bases lining up with TRBD2. Unmatched junction bases numbered 4, after V lost 6 bases and J lost 5 bases. The CDR3 is 14 amino acids. Per the germline V gene, CDR1 is SGHAT and CDR2 is FQNNGV. CDR3: CASRRLAGGNEQYF. Written as DNA, the CDR3 is TGTGCCAGCAGGAGACTAGCGGGAGGTAACGAGCAGTACTTC.

The rearrangement links TRBV10-3 to TRBJ1-3; the D gene is possibly TRBD1 (5 bases). With 2 bases removed from V and 0 bases from J, the gap between germline ends came to 11 bases. In germline, CDR1 is ENHRY, CDR2 SYGVKD. The CDR3 runs to 16 residues. This CDR3 is CAISEPGGPSGNTIYF. In nucleotides, the CDR3 is TGTGCCATCAGTGAGCCCGGGGGACCCTCTGGAAACACCATATATTTT.

This chain links TRBV6-1 with TRBJ1-6; D is perhaps TRBD1 (6 bases). Germline assignment: CDR1 MNHNS and CDR2 SASEGT. The V gene lost 1 base and the J gene lost 0 bases, with 10 bases spanning the gap. The CDR3 sequence is 17 residues long. DNA of the CDR3: TGTGCCAGCAGTGAAGAAGGACAGAGCTCCTATAATTCACCCCTCCACTTT. Translated: CASSEEGQSSYNSPLHF.

In nucleotides, the CDR3 is TGTGCCAGCAGCTTAAGAGTTAATGAGCAGTTCTTC. Encoded protein: CASSLRVNEQFF. V gene TRBV7-6 combines with J gene TRBJ2-1; D uncertain. Germline CDR1 reads SGHVS; CDR2 reads FNYEAQ. CDR3 length: 12 amino acids. The V gene lost 2 bases and the J gene lost 7 bases, with 6 bases spanning the gap.